This T cell receptor (beta chain) is from a study of human T cells and chemical hapten exposure. About the study: Per-sample TCR yield variation was attributed mainly to small pooled library volume differences. Whole-study results and caveats: With alopecia, donors may have immune responses unlike healthy people's.

TCRdb reprocessed the RACE reads with MiXCR, giving one entry per CDR3 protein. The sample has 180,000 or so distinct CDR3 sequences; around 24% are singletons. Time point of the sample: patch test 1, 2 weeks after DPC sensitization. Treatment of the sample: therapeutic diphenylcyclopropenone sensitization with weekly scalp DPC. Germline V CDR1 and CDR2: MGHRA, YSYEKL. Trimming took 0 bases from V and 2 from J, leaving 14 bases between them. This CDR3 contains 16 residues. Remarks on this clonotype: Its target is unknown.

Sequenced material: whole blood, taken in connection with sensitization to the hapten diphenylcyclopropenone (DPC). V usage is TRBV4-1 and J usage is TRBJ2-7; D perhaps matches TRBD2 (5 bases). The source is a woman between 50 and 59 years old with alopecia areata. Some clones in this sample may be carry-over from other donors' samples. CDR3 sequence: CASSQDLYGDTYEQYF. CDR3 nucleotides: TGCGCCAGCAGCCAAGATCTGTACGGGGATACCTACGAGCAGTACTTC.